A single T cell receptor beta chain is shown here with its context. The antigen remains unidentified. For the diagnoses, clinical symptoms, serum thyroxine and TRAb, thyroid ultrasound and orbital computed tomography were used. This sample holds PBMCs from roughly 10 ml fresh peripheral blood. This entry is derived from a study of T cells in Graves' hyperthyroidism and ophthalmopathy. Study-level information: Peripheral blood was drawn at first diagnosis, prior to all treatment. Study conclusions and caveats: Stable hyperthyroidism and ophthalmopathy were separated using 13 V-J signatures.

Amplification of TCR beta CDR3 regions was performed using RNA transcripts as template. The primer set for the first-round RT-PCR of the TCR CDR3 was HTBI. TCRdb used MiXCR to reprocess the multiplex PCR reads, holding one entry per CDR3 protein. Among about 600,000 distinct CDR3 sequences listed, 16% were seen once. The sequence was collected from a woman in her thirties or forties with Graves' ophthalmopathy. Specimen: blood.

The CDR3 loop is CASRAGQNSNQPQHF. CDR3 DNA sequence: TGTGCCAGCAGGGCGGGACAGAATAGCAATCAGCCCCAGCATTTT. This sequence joins TRBV12-3 or TRBV12-4 and TRBJ1-5; TRBD1 aligns across 7 bases. The length of the CDR3 is 15 residues. V trimming: 6 bases; J trimming: 0 bases; junction bases outside the gene matches: 5.